These T cell receptor beta chains were read from a single sample in a study of T cells in tumors and immune-related adverse events. Data came from immunoSEQ multiplex PCR; TCRdb stores just in-frame clones and leaves some out. The data contain about 4,900 clones, about 61% of them seen just once; the ten biggest clones take up less than 7.5%. The sequenced sample was gut tissue, obtained from a patient treated with anti-PD-1 therapy. The origin of the receptors is a female donor with metastatic renal cell carcinoma. The CDR3 runs from the conserved cysteine through the conserved F or W. The D gene is left open where the match is weak. Some rows mark clone size as missing; the rest say once, few, many or name a class of expanded clone.

TRBJ1-2 | TRBV4-1 | . | . | TGCGCCAGCAGCCAAGCACAGGAATATGGCTACACCTTC | CASSQAQEYGYTF
TRBJ1-2 | TRBV6-5 | . | . | TGTGCCAGCAGTTCATCTACAGGAGGCTACACCTTC | CASSSSTGGYTF
TRBJ1-1 | TRBV11-2 | few | . | TGTGCCAGCAGCGGTAGGAAGGAAGCTGAAGCTTTCTTT | CASSGRKEAEAFF
TRBJ2-5 | TRBV19 | . | . | TGTGCCAGTAGTATAGGGCACAGGACTGGTGGAGAGACCCAGTACTTC | CASSIGHRTGGETQYF
TRBJ2-3 | TRBV6-4 | . | TRBD2 | TGTGCCAGCAGTGAAGCGGGAGGGTCAGATACGCAGTATTTT | CASSEAGGSDTQYF
TRBJ2-1 | TRBV19 | . | TRBD2 | TGTGCCAGTAGTATCGGGTTGGAAGTAGCGGGGGGGCGATCCTACAATGAGCAGTTCTTC | CASSIGLEVAGGRSYNEQFF
TRBJ2-7 | TRBV15 | . | TRBD2 | TGTGCCACCAGCAGAGGCTTCCGCGGGAGTGAGTACGAGCAGTACTTC | CATSRGFRGSEYEQYF
TRBJ1-1 | TRBV20-1 | . | . | TGCAGTGCTAGAGATTGGGGAGCGGCTTTCTTT | CSARDWGAAFF
TRBJ2-5 | TRBV7-2 | . | . | TGTGCCAGCAGCTTCGCAGGGGAAGAGACCCAGTACTTC | CASSFAGEETQYF
TRBJ2-3 | TRBV6-1 | few | TRBD2 | TGTGCCAGCAGTGAAGACCTTCGGGGGGGAAGCACAGATACGCAGTATTTT | CASSEDLRGGSTDTQYF
TRBJ1-2 | TRBV13 | . | . | TGTGCCAGCAGCCAACAGGGACTTCAGACCTATGGCTACACCTTC | CASSQQGLQTYGYTF
TRBJ1-3 | TRBV6-6 | . | . | TGTGCCAGCAGTGCCGGTAGGGGCGGTGGAAACACCATATATTTT | CASSAGRGGGNTIYF
TRBJ1-2 | TRBV30 | . | TRBD1 | TGTGCCTGGAGTGTACCCGGGACAGGGATCAGCGGTACCTTC | CAWSVPGTGISGTF
TRBJ2-3 | TRBV4-1 | . | . | TGCGCCAGCAGCCTTCGACAGGGCACAGATACGCAGTATTTT | CASSLRQGTDTQYF
TRBJ1-3 | TRBV25-1 | . | . | TGTGCCAGCAGTGATCCAAGGTCCTCTGGAAACACCATATATTTT | CASSDPRSSGNTIYF
TRBJ1-1 | TRBV5-1 | . | . | TGCGCCAGCTCCTTGAACGCAGACAACACTGAAGCTTTCTTT | CASSLNADNTEAFF
TRBJ2-5 | TRBV10-3 | once | TRBD1 | TGTGCCACGACGGGACAGGGGACGGAGACCCAGTACTTC | CATTGQGTETQYF